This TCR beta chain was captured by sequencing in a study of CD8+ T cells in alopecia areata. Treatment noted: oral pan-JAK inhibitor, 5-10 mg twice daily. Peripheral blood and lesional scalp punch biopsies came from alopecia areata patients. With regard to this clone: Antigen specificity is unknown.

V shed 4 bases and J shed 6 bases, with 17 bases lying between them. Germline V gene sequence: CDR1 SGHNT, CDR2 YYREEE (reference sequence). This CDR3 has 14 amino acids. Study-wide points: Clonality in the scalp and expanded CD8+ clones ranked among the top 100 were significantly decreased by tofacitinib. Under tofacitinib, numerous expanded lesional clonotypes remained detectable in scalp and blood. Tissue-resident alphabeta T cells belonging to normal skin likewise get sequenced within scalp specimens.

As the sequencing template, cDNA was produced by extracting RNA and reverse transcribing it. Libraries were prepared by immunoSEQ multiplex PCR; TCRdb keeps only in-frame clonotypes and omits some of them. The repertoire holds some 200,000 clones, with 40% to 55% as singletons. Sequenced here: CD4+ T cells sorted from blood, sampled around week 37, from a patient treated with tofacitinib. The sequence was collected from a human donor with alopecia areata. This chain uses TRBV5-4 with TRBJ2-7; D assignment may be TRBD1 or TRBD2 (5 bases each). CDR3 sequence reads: CASSQDPRGGEQYF. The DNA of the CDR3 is TGTGCCAGCAGCCAAGACCCGAGGGGCGGCGAGCAGTACTTC.